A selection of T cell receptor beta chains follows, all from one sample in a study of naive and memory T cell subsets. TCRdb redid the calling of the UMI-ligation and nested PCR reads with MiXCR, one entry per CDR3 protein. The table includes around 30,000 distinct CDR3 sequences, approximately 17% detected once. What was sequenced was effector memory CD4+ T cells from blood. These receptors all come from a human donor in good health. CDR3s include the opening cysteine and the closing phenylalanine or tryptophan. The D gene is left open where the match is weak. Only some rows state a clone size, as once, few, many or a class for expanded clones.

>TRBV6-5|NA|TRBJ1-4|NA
TGTGCCAGCAGCTCCAAAGGAGGCGGAAAACTGTTTTTT
CASSSKGGGKLFF
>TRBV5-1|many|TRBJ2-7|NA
TGCGCCAGCAGCTTGGCCGTCCGGCCCTACGAGCAGTACTTC
CASSLAVRPYEQYF
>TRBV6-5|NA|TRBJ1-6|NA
TGTGCCAGCGGGAGGAGCACCTATAATTCACCCCTCCACTTT
CASGRSTYNSPLHF
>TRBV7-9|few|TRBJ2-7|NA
TGTGCCAGCAGCTTAGCCGGGGGGCACGAGCAGTACTTC
CASSLAGGHEQYF
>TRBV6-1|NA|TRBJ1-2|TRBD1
TGTGCCAGCAGGAGATCGGGACAGGGGGCCCTACTATGGGGCTACACCTTC
CASRRSGQGALLWGYTF
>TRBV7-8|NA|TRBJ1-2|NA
TGTGCCAGCAGCTCCGACTATGGCTACACCTTC
CASSSDYGYTF
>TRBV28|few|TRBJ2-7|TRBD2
TGTGCCAGCAGTCCTAGACTAGCGGGGACGTCAGGCGAGCAGTACTTC
CASSPRLAGTSGEQYF
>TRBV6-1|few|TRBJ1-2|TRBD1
TGTGCCAGCAGGGGATGGACAGGGCAGTACACCTTC
CASRGWTGQYTF
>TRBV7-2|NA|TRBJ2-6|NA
TGTGCCAGCAGCCCAATGACGACCTCTGGGGCCAACGTCCTGACTTTC
CASSPMTTSGANVLTF
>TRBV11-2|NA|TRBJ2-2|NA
TGTGCCAGCAGCCCACAGCGGGCCGGGGAGCTGTTTTTT
CASSPQRAGELFF
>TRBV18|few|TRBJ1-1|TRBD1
TGTGCCAGCTCTCCACTGGGACAGCGACCGGGGAACACTGAAGCTTTCTTT
CASSPLGQRPGNTEAFF
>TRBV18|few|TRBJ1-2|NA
TGTGCCAGCTCACGGGGGAATTCTAACTATGGCTACACCTTC
CASSRGNSNYGYTF
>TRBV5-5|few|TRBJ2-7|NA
TGTGCCAGCAGCTTGTCTTCCGTATACGAGCAGTACTTC
CASSLSSVYEQYF
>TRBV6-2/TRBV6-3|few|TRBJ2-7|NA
TGTGCCAGCAGTTACCTTGCGGGGAGGACGAGCTCCTACGAGCAGTACTTC
CASSYLAGRTSSYEQYF
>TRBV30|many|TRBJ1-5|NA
TGTGCCTGGAGTACCGACGCCAGGAATCAGCCCCAGCATTTT
CAWSTDARNQPQHF
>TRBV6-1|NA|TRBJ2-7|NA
TGTGCCAGCAGTGAAGTTGGTTACTACGAGCAGTACTTC
CASSEVGYYEQYF
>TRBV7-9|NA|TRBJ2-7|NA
TGTGCCAGCAGCTTAGGTCCTAGCCCCCCCTACGAGCAGTACTTC
CASSLGPSPPYEQYF
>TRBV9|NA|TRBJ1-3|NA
TGTGCCAGCAGCCCCCGACATGGGGGGGCTGGAAACACCATATATTTT
CASSPRHGGAGNTIYF
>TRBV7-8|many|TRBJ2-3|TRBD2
TGTGCCATTACCCGGGGGGAGTACAACACAGATACGCAGTATTTT
CAITRGEYNTDTQYF
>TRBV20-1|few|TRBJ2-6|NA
TGCAGCGCTAGAACAGGTTCTCGGTCTGGGGCCAACGTCCTGACTTTC
CSARTGSRSGANVLTF
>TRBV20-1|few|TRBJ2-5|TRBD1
TGCAGTGCTGGATATCTACAGGGGGCTTTGCAAGAGACCCAGTACTTC
CSAGYLQGALQETQYF
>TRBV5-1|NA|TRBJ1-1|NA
TGCGCCAGCAGCTTGTATCAGGCGGCGGCAGGGAACACTGAAGCTTTCTTT
CASSLYQAAAGNTEAFF
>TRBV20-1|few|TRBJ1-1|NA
TGCAGTGCTCGGCGCCTGGAGGCAGGGTTTAACACTGAAGCTTTCTTT
CSARRLEAGFNTEAFF
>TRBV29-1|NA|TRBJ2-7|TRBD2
TGCAGCGGGAGGACTAGCGGGAGAAGTAACGAGCAGTACTTC
CSGRTSGRSNEQYF
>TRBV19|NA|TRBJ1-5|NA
TGTGCCAGCGTAGGGGGGAGGTTTCAGCCCCAGCATTTT
CASVGGRFQPQHF